These 14 T cell receptor beta chains were sequenced from one sample in a study of blood T cell repertoires in COVID-19. Libraries were prepared by immunoSEQ multiplex PCR; TCRdb keeps only in-frame clonotypes and omits some of them. Here the sample spans about 280,000 clones, around 89% being singletons. The material sequenced was PBMCs or T cells enriched from blood (not recorded which). These receptors originate from a woman under 30 with acute COVID-19.

This chain links TRBV5-1 with TRBJ2-3, with 12 bases identical to TRBD2. With V trimmed by 1 base and J by 2 bases, 5 bases remained unmatched. The CDR3 covers 17 residues. CDR1 and CDR2 from the germline V gene are SGHRS and YFSETQ. CDR3 in amino acids: CASSLTSGRTITDTQYF. CDR3 in DNA: TGCGCCAGCAGCTTGACTAGCGGGAGGACTATCACAGATACGCAGTATTTT.

This rearrangement joins TRBV10-2 to TRBJ2-6; perhaps TRBD1 as D (6 bases). The CDR3 spans 16 residues. Germline V gives CDR1 WSHSY, CDR2 SAAADI. Trimming took 7 bases from V and 0 from J, leaving 13 bases between them. CDR3 coding DNA: TGCGCCAGCACCATGGGGGCCCCCTCTGGGGCCAACGTCCTGACTTTC. Its translation: CASTMGAPSGANVLTF.

The V and J genes are TRBV5-1 and TRBJ2-5; D is possibly TRBD1 (6 bases). V shed 4 bases and J shed 2 bases, with 9 bases lying between them. The V gene's germline CDR1 is SGHRS and CDR2 YFSETQ. The CDR3 sequence is 13 residues long. The CDR3 region is CASSTGQQETQYF. The CDR3 DNA reads as TGCGCCAGCAGCACCGGACAGCAAGAGACCCAGTACTTC.

CDR3 in DNA: TGTGCCACCAGTGGGTCAAGGGGTAGGGGGCGCAACCACACAGATACGCAGTATTTT. Protein sequence: CATSGSRGRGRNHTDTQYF. The chain employs TRBV24-1 and TRBJ2-3; 7 bases fit TRBD1. V dropped 5 bases and J dropped 2; count of bases not matched to a gene: 18. Germline V lookup: CDR1 KGHDR, CDR2 SFDVKD. The CDR3 is made up of 19 amino acids.

The CDR3 DNA reads TGTGCCAGCAGACATCCACAGGGGGCCTACTATGGCTACACCTTC. It specifies CASRHPQGAYYGYTF. The V gene is TRBV28, the J gene TRBJ1-2; 9 bases line up with TRBD1. V lost 6 bases and J lost 3; bases outside the gene matches: 8. This CDR3 spans 15 amino acids. In germline, CDR1 is MDHEN, CDR2 SYDVKM.

V usage is TRBV5-8 and J usage is TRBJ2-1; the D gene is possibly TRBD2 (6 bases). V was pared by 6 bases and J by 4 bases, with 14 bases between. Looked up from germline, CDR1 is SGHTS and CDR2 is YDEGEE. CDR3 size: 14 residues. The CDR3 nucleotides read TGTGCCAGCATGATTTGGGGGAGGTACAATGAGCAGTTCTTC. Its protein product is CASMIWGRYNEQFF.

V is TRBV3-1 (or the pseudogene TRBV3-2) and J is TRBJ2-7, with D unresolved. CDR3 length: 14 residues. Germline lookup yields CDR1 LGHDT and CDR2 YNNKEL (reference sequence). V was trimmed by 0 bases and J by 3 bases, leaving 9 bases between them. CDR3 loop: CASSQEKTFYEQYF. CDR3 sequence (DNA): TGTGCCAGCAGCCAAGAAAAGACTTTCTACGAGCAGTACTTC.

The chain is built from TRBV25-1 and TRBJ1-4, with D hard to call. Germline V gives CDR1 MGHDK, CDR2 SYGVNS. The V end lost 5 bases, the J end lost 7 bases, and 5 bases lay between the germline ends. The CDR3 covers 11 residues. CDR3 DNA sequence: TGTGCCAGCAGTCTTTTTGAAAAACTGTTTTTT. The encoded protein is CASSLFEKLFF.

This clone appeared once. The chain combines TRBV11-3 with TRBJ2-1, with 14 bases fitting TRBD2. The CDR3 runs to 16 residues. Germline V gene lookup returns CDR1 SGHNT and CDR2 YENEEA. Losses at the gene ends were 4 bases for V and 4 bases for J; bases not matched to a gene: 3. The CDR3 nucleotides are TGTGCCAGCAGCTCGGGGACTAGCGGGAGTTACAATGAGCAGTTCTTC. Its translation: CASSSGTSGSYNEQFF.

The CDR3: CASSFYQQGLYGYTF. The CDR3 DNA reads as TGTGCCAGCAGTTTCTACCAGCAGGGACTCTATGGCTACACCTTC. The V and J genes are TRBV6-5 and TRBJ1-2, with D maybe TRBD1 (5 bases). Germline CDR1 MNHEY, CDR2 SVGAGI. The CDR3 contains 15 residues. V lost 4 bases and J lost 4, with 16 bases in between.

J is TRBJ2-1 and V is TRBV7-6; D ambiguous. V shed 1 base and J shed 0 bases, with 10 bases lying between them. The CDR3 extends over 16 amino acids. CDR1 and CDR2 from the germline V gene are SGHVS and FNYEAQ. In DNA, the CDR3 is TGTGCCAGCAGCTTAGATCTCCCAGGCTCCTACAATGAGCAGTTCTTC. Translating gives CASSLDLPGSYNEQFF.

This chain uses TRBV6-5 with TRBJ2-7; the match to TRBD1 covers 8 bases. With V trimmed by 5 bases and J by 6 bases, 6 bases remained unmatched. Germline assignment: CDR1 MNHEY and CDR2 SVGAGI. This CDR3 has 13 amino acids. The CDR3 sequence: CASSLRTGTEQYF. The CDR3 DNA reads TGTGCCAGCAGTCTCCGGACAGGGACCGAGCAGTACTTC.

The gene calls are TRBV12-3 or TRBV12-4 and TRBJ2-1; no definite D call. The CDR3 totals 12 residues. V was clipped by 4 bases and J by 6 bases, with 7 bases between them. The CDR3 DNA sequence: TGTGCCAGCAGTTGGGCCCGCAATGAGCAGTTCTTC. Encoded protein: CASSWARNEQFF.

V usage is TRBV4-2 and J usage is TRBJ1-2; the match to TRBD1 covers 7 bases. CDR1 is LGHNA and CDR2 is YNFKEQ in the germline V gene. This CDR3 region has 14 residues. V gave up 4 bases and J gave up 2 bases; unmatched junction bases: 4. This CDR3 is CASSPGRGNYGYTF. The CDR3 DNA sequence: TGTGCCAGCAGCCCTGGCAGGGGGAACTATGGCTACACCTTC.